A selection of T cell receptor beta chains follows, all from one sample in a study of shared clonotypes between healthy human individuals. Generated by immunoSEQ multiplex PCR, the TCRdb table keeps only in-frame clones and is missing some. The table shows over a million clones, with roughly 95% occurring only once. The sequencing sample was made of naive CD4+ T cells sorted from blood. The receptors come from a man aged 25-40 years in good health. The CDR3 runs from the conserved cysteine through the conserved F or W. A D gene is named only where the DNA matches it firmly. Where a row states a size, it is once, few, many or the class of an expanded clone; other rows omit it.

-	-	TRBV10-3	TRBJ2-3	TGTGCCATCAGTGTACTCGGCCCGGGAACAGATACGCAGTATTTT	CAISVLGPGTDTQYF
-	TRBD2	TRBV5-1	TRBJ2-7	TGCGCCAGCAGCTTGACGACGGCGGGAGCCTACGAGCAGTACTTC	CASSLTTAGAYEQYF
-	TRBD2	TRBV7-8	TRBJ2-5	TGTGCCAGCAGCTTAGTAGGTGGACTAGCGGGAGGCATCCAAGAGACCCAGTACTTC	CASSLVGGLAGGIQETQYF
-	-	TRBV15	TRBJ2-7	TGTGCCACCAGCCCCTGGGGCTCCTACGAGCAGTACTTC	CATSPWGSYEQYF
-	TRBD2	TRBV18	TRBJ2-7	TGTGCCAGCTCACGCGGGACTAGCGGGAGTGTCGCCTACGAGCAGTACTTC	CASSRGTSGSVAYEQYF
-	TRBD2	TRBV9	TRBJ2-1	TGTGCCAGCAGCGGAGGACTAGCGGGGCTTACCCATGGGGGGATGAATGAGCAGTTCTTC	CASSGGLAGLTHGGMNEQFF
-	-	TRBV15	TRBJ2-3	TGTGCCACCAGCAATCCAGCTAGCACAGATACGCAGTATTTT	CATSNPASTDTQYF
once	-	TRBV6-1	TRBJ2-7	TGTGCCAGCAGTGAAGGGGCAGAAACCTACGAGCAGTACTTC	CASSEGAETYEQYF
-	-	TRBV2	TRBJ1-3	TGTGCCAGGGGATACTCTGGAAACACCATATATTTT	CARGYSGNTIYF
-	-	TRBV7-3	TRBJ2-1	TGTGCCAGCAGCTCGGGACCTACTTCCTACAATGAGCAGTTCTTC	CASSSGPTSYNEQFF
-	-	TRBV25-1	TRBJ1-2	TGTGCCAGCGGGAGTACGGGGGGCGTCTATGGCTACACCTTC	CASGSTGGVYGYTF
-	TRBD2	TRBV5-1	TRBJ2-1	TGCGCCAGCAGCTCGGGACTAGCGGGAGGGCCGAAGTACAATGAGCAGTTCTTC	CASSSGLAGGPKYNEQFF
-	-	TRBV5-4	TRBJ1-4	TGTGCCAGCAGCTTGTCCGGTGAAAAACTGTTTTTT	CASSLSGEKLFF
-	TRBD2	TRBV28	TRBJ2-7	TGTGCCAGCAACCAAAGCGGGAGGGCCACCTACGAGCAGTACTTC	CASNQSGRATYEQYF